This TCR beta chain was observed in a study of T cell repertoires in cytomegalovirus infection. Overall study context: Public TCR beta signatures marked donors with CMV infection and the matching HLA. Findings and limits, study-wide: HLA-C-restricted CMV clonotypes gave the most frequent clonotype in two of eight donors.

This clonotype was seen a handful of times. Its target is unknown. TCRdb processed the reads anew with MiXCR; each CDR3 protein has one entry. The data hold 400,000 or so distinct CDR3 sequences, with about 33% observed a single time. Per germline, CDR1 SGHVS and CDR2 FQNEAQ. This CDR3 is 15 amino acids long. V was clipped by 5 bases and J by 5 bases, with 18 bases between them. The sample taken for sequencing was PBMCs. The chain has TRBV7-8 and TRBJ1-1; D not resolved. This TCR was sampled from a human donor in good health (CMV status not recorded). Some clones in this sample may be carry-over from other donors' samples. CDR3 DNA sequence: TGTGCCAGCAGCCCATATTTAGAGGGTCGTACTGAAGCTTTCTTT. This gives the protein CASSPYLEGRTEAFF.